This is a list of T cell receptor beta chains from one sample in a study of CD8+ T cells in alopecia areata. TCRdb keeps only in-frame clones here, not all; method: immunoSEQ multiplex PCR. Of 12,000 or so clones in the sample, more than 45% are singletons; the top ten hold roughly 21%. Specimen: skin. These receptors all come from a human donor with alopecia areata. Both conserved end residues are part of each CDR3. The D gene is left open where the match is weak. Clone size appears in some rows only: once, few, many, or a class for an expanded clone.

clone_size j_call v_call d_call cdr3_length cdr3_nt cdr3_aa
few TRBJ1-4 TRBV4-3 NA 15 TGCGCCAGCAGCCAAGATAAAACAACTAATGAAAAACTGTTTTTT CASSQDKTTNEKLFF
NA TRBJ2-7 TRBV4-2 TRBD2 17 TGTGCCAGCAGCCAAGAAAATCGGCTACTAGCGCACTACGAGCAGTACTTC CASSQENRLLAHYEQYF
NA TRBJ1-5 TRBV19 NA 13 TGTGCCAGTAAGCACAGCTATAATCAGCCCCAGCATTTT CASKHSYNQPQHF
NA TRBJ2-5 TRBV7-2 NA 12 TGTGCCAGCAGCTTCGGGCAAGAGACCCAGTACTTC CASSFGQETQYF
medium-sized TRBJ2-1 TRBV6-1 NA 16 TGTGCCAGCAGTGAAAACGATTACCGTCTCTCAGCGGAGCAGTTCTTC CASSENDYRLSAEQFF
NA TRBJ2-3 TRBV9 NA 13 TGTGCCAGCAACGGCGGTAGCACAGATACGCAGTATTTT CASNGGSTDTQYF
NA TRBJ1-1 TRBV25-1 NA 14 TGTGCCAGCAGTGAAATAGGGGCGAACACTGAAGCTTTCTTT CASSEIGANTEAFF
NA TRBJ2-1 TRBV7-2 TRBD2 15 TGTGCCAGCAGCCAAGACGTTAGCGGGAGACGGGAGCAGTTCTTC CASSQDVSGRREQFF
few TRBJ1-2 TRBV29-1 NA 14 TGCAGCGCCGAACAACAGAGAACAAACTATGGCTACACCTTC CSAEQQRTNYGYTF
NA TRBJ2-2 TRBV29-1 NA 16 TGCAGCCCGACGAGATGGGGAATCGCGAACACCGGGGAGCTGTTTTTT CSPTRWGIANTGELFF
few TRBJ2-3 TRBV23-1 TRBD1 20 TGCGCCAGCAGTCAATGGTCCTTTGTCCTCCAAGACAGGGCCACAGATACGCAGTATTTT CASSQWSFVLQDRATDTQYF
few TRBJ2-1 TRBV19 TRBD2 16 TGTGCCAGTAGTATAGAGCTCGGACTAGCCGACAATGAGCAGTTCTTC CASSIELGLADNEQFF
NA TRBJ1-4 TRBV27 TRBD1 15 TGTGCCAGCAAGGAGGGGGCCTTAACTAATGAAAAACTGTTTTTT CASKEGALTNEKLFF
NA TRBJ2-5 TRBV7-9 NA 12 TGTGCCAGCAGCTCGCAGGCAGAGACCCAGTACTTC CASSSQAETQYF
once TRBJ2-1 TRBV2 NA 13 TGTGCCAGCAGTGAGGACAGTTACAATGAGCAGTTCTTC CASSEDSYNEQFF
NA TRBJ2-5 TRBV2 NA 13 TGTGCCAGCAGTGCCAGGGTGAGGGAGACCCAGTACTTC CASSARVRETQYF
NA TRBJ2-7 TRBV2 TRBD1 11 TGTGCCAGCAATCGACAGGGGGAGCAGTACTTC CASNRQGEQYF
NA TRBJ2-3 TRBV5-8 NA 15 TGTGCCAGCAGCTTGGTTGATGTCGGCACAGATACGCAGTATTTT CASSLVDVGTDTQYF
NA TRBJ2-7 TRBV7-9 TRBD1 16 TGTGCCAGCAGCTCAGGAACCGGGACAGGGGGCTACGAGCAGTACTTC CASSSGTGTGGYEQYF
NA TRBJ2-3 TRBV18 NA 14 TGTGCCAGCTCACCCACCACCAGGACAGATACGCAGTATTTT CASSPTTRTDTQYF
NA TRBJ1-1 TRBV7-9 NA 16 TGTGCCAGCAGCTTAGTTGTGGGAAATCCCTACACTGAAGCTTTCTTT CASSLVVGNPYTEAFF
NA TRBJ2-3 TRBV11-3 NA 14 TGTGCCAGCAGCTTTCGTGCGAGGGCAGATACGCAGTATTTT CASSFRARADTQYF
NA TRBJ2-7 TRBV10-1 NA 13 TGCGCCAGCAGTGGTACACCGTGCTACGAGCAGTACTTC CASSGTPCYEQYF
NA TRBJ2-1 TRBV5-1 TRBD2 15 TGCGCCAGCAGTGAAAGGCTAGCGGGAGTGAATGAGCGGTTCTTC CASSERLAGVNERFF
NA TRBJ1-2 TRBV6-5 NA 14 TGTGCCTCTTCATTAACAGGGAATTCGGTCGGCTACACCTTC CASSLTGNSVGYTF
NA TRBJ2-1 TRBV14 NA 16 TGTGCCACCCATCGCAGGCCGGACGCCTCCTACAATGAGCAGTTCTTC CATHRRPDASYNEQFF
NA TRBJ2-1 TRBV6-4 TRBD2 15 TGTGCCAGCAGTGAAATGCCTAGCGGAGGCAATGAGCAGTTCTTC CASSEMPSGGNEQFF
NA TRBJ2-3 TRBV7-8 NA 15 TGTGCCAGCAGCTTATCTAGCAGTTACACAGATACGCAGTATTTT CASSLSSSYTDTQYF
NA TRBJ2-7 TRBV29-1 TRBD1 12 TGCAGCGCTCGGACAGGGGTGTACGAGCTGTACTTC CSARTGVYELYF
few TRBJ2-7 TRBV7-2 TRBD1 17 TGTGCCAGCAGCTCCCCAGGACGGCAGGGGGCGCGGTACGAGCAGTACTTC CASSSPGRQGARYEQYF
once TRBJ1-2 TRBV10-3 NA 13 TGTGCCACATATCATGAGTCTAACTATGGCTACACCTTC CATYHESNYGYTF
NA TRBJ2-1 TRBV6-1 TRBD2 14 TGTGCCAGCAGTTCACCGGGACTAGGTAGTGAGCAGTTCTTC CASSSPGLGSEQFF
NA TRBJ2-7 TRBV11-2 TRBD2 17 TGTGCCAGCAGCGCCCACTCGGGTGGGCTAGCGGGTAACGAGCAGTACTTC CASSAHSGGLAGNEQYF
NA TRBJ2-7 TRBV28 TRBD2 13 TGTGCCAGCACTAGCGGGAGCTCCTACGAGCAGTACTTC CASTSGSSYEQYF
few TRBJ2-1 TRBV7-9 NA 14 TGTGCCAGCAGCCCAGGGACACCCCTCAATGAGCAGTTCTTC CASSPGTPLNEQFF
NA TRBJ2-7 TRBV27 TRBD2 15 TGTGCCAGCAGTTCGTCGGGACTAGCGGACTACGAGCAGTACTTC CASSSSGLADYEQYF
NA TRBJ2-7 TRBV18 NA 15 TGTGCCAGCTCCCAGACACACGGCAAGACCTACGAGCAGTACTTC CASSQTHGKTYEQYF
NA TRBJ2-7 TRBV18 NA 15 TGTGCCAGCTCACCGACAGGCAGCCATTCCTACGAGCAGTACTTC CASSPTGSHSYEQYF
medium-sized TRBJ2-3 TRBV15 TRBD2 15 TGTGCCACCAGCAGAGATAGAGCGGGGGTAGATACGCAGTATTTT CATSRDRAGVDTQYF
few TRBJ1-1 TRBV7-2 NA 14 TGTGCCAGCAGCTTTGAAACGTACAACACTGAAGCTTTCTTT CASSFETYNTEAFF
NA TRBJ2-3 TRBV7-6 NA 12 TGTGCCAGCAGCTTAGCTACAGATACGCAGTATTTT CASSLATDTQYF
NA TRBJ2-7 TRBV7-8 TRBD1 14 TGTGCCAGCAGCTGGTGGGACAGCTCCTACGAGCAGTACTTC CASSWWDSSYEQYF
NA TRBJ2-7 TRBV5-1 NA 17 TGCGCCAGCAGCTTGGCCCAACTCAGCCAATACTCCTACGAGCAGTACTTC CASSLAQLSQYSYEQYF
NA TRBJ2-2 TRBV6-5 TRBD2 15 TGTGCCAGCAGGCGGACTAGCGGGAGTGCCGGGGAACTGTTTTTT CASRRTSGSAGELFF
NA TRBJ2-5 TRBV19 NA 13 TGTGCCAGTAGTATGGAGAGGGCCGGAAAGCAGTACTTC CASSMERAGKQYF
NA TRBJ2-1 TRBV29-1 NA 15 TGCAGCGTTGAGGGCCGCACCACGGGCCTGAATGAGCAGTTCTTC CSVEGRTTGLNEQFF
NA TRBJ1-1 TRBV6-5 NA 13 TGTGCCAGCAGTGTTGCTGCGGGCACTGAAGCTTTCTTT CASSVAAGTEAFF
few TRBJ1-5 TRBV28 NA 13 TGTGCCAGCAGTTTACTCGACAATCAGCCCCAGCATTTT CASSLLDNQPQHF
NA TRBJ2-5 TRBV19 TRBD2 17 TGTGCCAGTAGTCCCCCTCTCGGGGAGCGGGAGCAAGAGACCCAGTACTTC CASSPPLGEREQETQYF
few TRBJ2-1 TRBV19 NA 13 TGTGCCAGTAGTACGGGAGTTGCCAATGAGCAGTTCTTC CASSTGVANEQFF
few TRBJ2-6 TRBV19 NA 16 TGTGCCAGTAGAAAAGCGCAGAGCTCTGGGGCCAACGTCCTGACTTTC CASRKAQSSGANVLTF
few TRBJ2-1 TRBV20-1 NA 11 TGCAGTGCCCGACCCTTTAATGAGCAGTTCTTC CSARPFNEQFF
NA TRBJ1-5 TRBV7-9 NA 13 TGTGCCAGCAGCTTATCGGAGGATCAGCCCCAGCATTTT CASSLSEDQPQHF
NA TRBJ2-2 TRBV13 TRBD1 16 TGTGCCAGCAGCTCCGGGACAGGGGGCCCTGCCGGGGAGCTGTTTTTT CASSSGTGGPAGELFF
NA TRBJ2-1 TRBV7-2 NA 13 TGTGCCAGCAGCGCCGAAAACCGGGCCTTCCTGTTCTTC CASSAENRAFLFF
few TRBJ2-3 TRBV7-3 NA 14 TGTGCCAGCACCCTCGGGGGTAGCACAGATACGCAGTATTTT CASTLGGSTDTQYF
NA TRBJ1-1 TRBV28 NA 13 TGTGCCAGCAGTGTAGGCGGGGACGCTGAAGCTTTCTTT CASSVGGDAEAFF
NA TRBJ2-2 TRBV7-2 NA 14 TGTGCCAGCATCTGGGCGGTCAACACCGGGGAGCTGTTTTTT CASIWAVNTGELFF
few TRBJ1-6 TRBV30 TRBD1 14 TGTGCCTGGACCCGGGACAGCAATAATTCACCCCTCCACTTT CAWTRDSNNSPLHF